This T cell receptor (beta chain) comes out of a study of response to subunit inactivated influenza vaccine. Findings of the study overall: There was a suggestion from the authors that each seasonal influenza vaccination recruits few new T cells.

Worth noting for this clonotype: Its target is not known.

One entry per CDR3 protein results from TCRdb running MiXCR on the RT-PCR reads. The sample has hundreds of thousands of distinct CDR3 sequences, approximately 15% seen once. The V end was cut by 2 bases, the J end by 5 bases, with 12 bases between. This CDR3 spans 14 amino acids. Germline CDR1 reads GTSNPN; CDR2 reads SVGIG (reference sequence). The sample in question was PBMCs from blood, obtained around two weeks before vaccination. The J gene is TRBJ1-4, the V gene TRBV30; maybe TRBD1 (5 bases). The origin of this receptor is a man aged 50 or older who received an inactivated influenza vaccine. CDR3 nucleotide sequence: TGTGCCTGGAGTTGGGGACCGGGGAATGAAAAACTGTTTTTT. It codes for CAWSWGPGNEKLFF. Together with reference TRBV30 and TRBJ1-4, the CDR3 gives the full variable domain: SQTIHQWPATLVQPVGSPLSLECTVEGTSNPNLYWYRQAAGRGLQLLFYSVGIGQISSEVPQNLSASRPQDRQFILSSKKLLLSDSGFYLCAWSWGPGNEKLFFGSGTQLSVL.